The sequence of this T cell receptor beta chain was determined in a study of CD8 T cells in ankylosing spondylitis. Germline assignment: CDR1 MDHEN and CDR2 SYDVKM. The CDR3 extends over 14 amino acids. V was shortened by 3 bases and J by 7 bases, with 15 bases between the two germline ends. TCRdb independently ran MiXCR on the 5' RACE reads; one entry per CDR3 protein. The profile shows some 150,000 distinct CDR3 sequences, about an eighth of them singletons. This clonotype has a count of ten or more. This clonotype was obtained from a female donor with ankylosing spondylitis or in good health (not recorded which). Source material: blood, either unsorted or a sorted T cell fraction (not recorded which). The chain uses TRBV28 and TRBJ1-2; D is unresolved. CDR3 protein: CASSFPGAQVGYTF. CDR3 coding DNA: TGTGCCAGCAGTTTTCCTGGCGCGCAGGTTGGCTACACCTTC.